The 28 T cell receptor beta chains below were found in one sample sequenced in a study of CD8+ T cells in alopecia areata (dated by TCRdb to 2017 to 2018). Libraries were made using the immunoSEQ multiplex PCR assay. RNA was extracted from all samples and reverse transcribed into cDNA as template for TCR sequencing. TCRdb carries this immuneACCESS record with in-frame sequences only. Its versions omit some clonotypes, under half of them owing to an unresolved V gene in the studies checked, with the rest unexplained. Across this sample, approximately 110,000 clones were tabulated and none appeared just once. Of the sample, around a fifth falls within the top ten clones. The sample was lesional skin. The receptor source for this set is a C3H/HeJ mouse with alopecia areata. Mice in this strain carry MHC haplotype H2-k.

This clone was recorded a few times. The gene names given are mouse names. The CDR3 is cut off 4 residues early in the read; its end comes from the germline J gene. This chain uses TRBV14 with TRBJ2-7; 8 nucleotides agree with TRBD2. From germline, CDR1 is SGHDT and CDR2 FRDEAV. The CDR3 runs 13 residues. The CDR3 bases that were read are TGTGCCAGCAGTTTGACTGGGGAATAT. As protein: CASSLTGEY. The whole CDR3 sequence is CASSLTGEYEQYF.

This clone was recorded many times. The gene symbols are mouse symbols. The read gets to within 4 residues of the CDR3 end, and the germline J gene fills in the rest. J is TRBJ2-7 and V is TRBV1; TRBD2 matches at 7 bases. The CDR3 length is 15 residues. V lost 0 bases to trimming and J lost 3 bases; unmatched junction nucleotides: 5. Germline CDR1 reads NSQYPW; CDR2 reads LRSPGD (reference sequence). The CDR3 protein is CTCSADRGGFYEQYF. The CDR3 bases that were read are TGCACCTGCAGTGCAGATCGGGGGGGATTCTAT.

There are many counts of this clone. The gene symbols are mouse symbols. The read comes to an end 4 residues before the CDR3 does, leaving the germline J gene to fill in the end. The chain carries TRBV13-3 and TRBJ2-1; 8 bases line up with TRBD2. The CDR3 runs 16 residues. Germline-derived CDR1 and CDR2 are NNHDY and SYVADS. Unmatched junction bases numbered 3, after V lost 1 base and J lost 0 bases. The sequenced CDR3 bases are TGTGCCAGCAGTGATCGACTGGGGCCTAACTATGCT. Amino acids: CASSDRLGPNYA. The complete CDR3 sequence is CASSDRLGPNYAEQFF.

Comment on this clone: Gene names are mouse gene names. The CDR3 end falls 4 residues outside the read, so it is completed with the germline J gene. This chain joins TRBV1 and TRBJ1-1, with 7 bases fitting TRBD1. The germline CDR1 and CDR2 sequences are NSQYPW and LRSPGD (reference sequence). This CDR3 region has 15 residues. V gave up 3 bases and J gave up 0 bases; unmatched junction bases: 4. The covered CDR3 bases are TGCACCTGCAGTGCGCGGGACAGATCAAACACA. Translated: CTCSARDRSNT. The entire CDR3 reads CTCSARDRSNTEVFF. Drawing the rest from reference TRBV1 and TRBJ1-1, the complete variable domain is VTLLEQNPRWRLVPRGQAVNLRCILKNSQYPWMSWYQQDLQKQLQWLFTLRSPGDKEVKSLPGADYLATRVTDTELRLQVANMSQGRTLYCTCSARDRSNTEVFFGKGTRLTVV.

On this clone: Gene names denote mouse genes. The read terminates 4 residues before the CDR3 end, so the remaining end is supplied by the germline J gene. The V call is TRBV13-3, the J call TRBJ2-1; 8 nucleotides agree with TRBD2. Trimming cost V 4 bases and J 3 bases; bases outside gene matches: 6. Germline CDR1 and CDR2: NNHDY and SYVADS. This CDR3 contains 15 residues. CDR3: CASSPDWGSYAEQFF. CDR3 bases read: TGTGCCAGCAGTCCCGACTGGGGTTCCTATGCT.

This clone was observed a handful of times. Gene names are the mouse ones. The read terminates 4 residues ahead of where the CDR3 ends, so the germline J gene completes it. This rearrangement joins TRBV13-3 to TRBJ2-1; 8 bases are shared with TRBD1. CDR1 and CDR2 from the germline V gene are NNHDY and SYVADS. J gave up 0 bases and V 5 bases, and 7 bases lay outside the gene matches. CDR3 length: 16 amino acids. This chain's CDR3 is CASSPGTGNNYAEQFF. The covered CDR3 bases are TGTGCCAGCAGCCCCGGGACAGGAAATAACTATGCT.

This clone was seen a few times. Mouse germline and gene names are used. With the read ending 4 residues before the CDR3 end, the germline J gene is used to fill in that end. The chain links TRBV13-3 to TRBJ2-1, with D perhaps TRBD1 (6 bases). The CDR3 totals 15 residues. Per germline, CDR1 NNHDY and CDR2 SYVADS. V was shortened by 4 bases and J by 0 bases, with 11 bases between the two germline ends. The DNA read from the CDR3 is TGTGCCAGCAGTTCTCGACAGGATAACTATGCT. Translation gives CASSSRQDNYA. The entire CDR3 protein reads CASSSRQDNYAEQFF.

Only a few counts were recorded for this clone. Gene and germline names: mouse. The read halts 4 residues ahead of the CDR3 end, with the missing end drawn from the germline J gene. The rearrangement links TRBV13-3 to TRBJ2-2; 12 positions agree with TRBD2. The CDR3 covers 18 residues. Per germline, CDR1 NNHDY and CDR2 SYVADS. The J segment lost 0 bases and the V segment lost 1 base, leaving 4 bases of the junction unmatched. The CDR3 region is CASSDRDWGAANTGQLYF. The DNA read from the CDR3 is TGTGCCAGCAGTGATCGGGACTGGGGGGCGGCAAACACCGGG.

This clone was seen a few times. Gene names follow the mouse nomenclature. The read gets to within 4 residues of the CDR3 end, and the germline J gene fills in the rest. V and J are TRBV13-3 and TRBJ1-2; 7 nucleotides line up with TRBD1. Germline-derived CDR1 and CDR2 are NNHDY and SYVADS. This CDR3 has 15 amino acids. V was pared by 1 base and J by 0 bases, with 3 bases of the junction left unmatched. CDR3 bases read: TGTGCCAGCAGTGATAGTGGGACAGCAAACTCC. Its protein is CASSDSGTANS. The CDR3 reads in full as CASSDSGTANSDYTF.

Remarks on this clone: The genes and germline here are from mouse. The sequenced part of the CDR3 DNA is TGTGCCAGCGGCGCAGGGTCTGGTGCAGAA. Translated: CASGAGSGAE. The whole CDR3 region reads CASGAGSGAETLYF. The chain has TRBV13-3 and TRBJ2-3; D may be TRBD1 (5 bases). The DNA ends 4 residues before the CDR3 does, and the rest of the CDR3 is filled in from the germline J gene. The CDR3 spans 14 residues. V was clipped by 7 bases and J by 1 base, with 13 bases between them. CDR1 and CDR2 from the germline V gene are NNHDY and SYVADS.

This clone was counted a few times. At one boundary the junction diverges from the germline segment, which might be a read error. Mouse germline and gene names are used. The CDR3 end lies 4 residues beyond the end of the read and is filled in from the germline J gene. The rearrangement uses TRBV31 and TRBJ2-2; the match to TRBD1 covers 9 bases. Looked up from germline, CDR1 is GKSSPN and CDR2 is SITVG. The CDR3 totals 15 residues. This CDR3 is CAWRLRDRATGQLYF. Partial CDR3 DNA: TGTGCCTGGCGTCTCCGGGACAGGGCCACCGGG.

Comment on this clone: Gene names and germline refer to mouse. The CDR3 end lies 4 residues beyond the end of the read and is filled in from the germline J gene. The V gene is TRBV19, the J gene TRBJ2-7, with 9 nucleotides matching TRBD1. This CDR3 comprises 14 residues. CDR1 and CDR2 (germline): FNHDT, SITEND (reference sequence). The covered CDR3 bases are TGTGCCAGCAGTATATGGACAGGGGTATAT. Amino acid sequence: CASSIWTGVY. The complete CDR3 sequence is CASSIWTGVYEQYF.

A note on this clone: The genes are named according to mouse. The read gets to within 4 residues of the CDR3 end, and the germline J gene fills in the rest. The genes are TRBV19 and TRBJ2-7, with 10 bases that match TRBD1. The CDR3 is 15 residues long. Germline V gene lookup returns CDR1 FNHDT and CDR2 SITEND (reference sequence). The V gene end was trimmed by 2 bases and the J gene end by 3 bases; junction bases not matched to a gene: 5. CDR3 protein: CASSILGTGDYEQYF. The sequenced CDR3 bases are TGTGCCAGCAGTATTTTGGGGACAGGGGACTAT.

This clone was seen a few times. Mouse names are used for the genes. From the germline J gene comes the end of the CDR3, since the read stops 4 residues before it. The genes are TRBV19 and TRBJ2-1, with TRBD1 as a possible D gene (6 bases). This CDR3 has 12 residues. V was pared by 6 bases and J by 5 bases, with 9 bases between. Germline lookup yields CDR1 FNHDT and CDR2 SITEND (reference sequence). CDR3 bases read: TGTGCCAGCATACAGGGAGATGCT. It yields the protein CASIQGDA. The complete CDR3 reads CASIQGDAEQFF.

Note on this clone: The listed genes are named as in mouse. The read ends 4 residues early relative to the CDR3; the germline J gene fills the gap. The V call is TRBV1, the J call TRBJ2-5; 12 bases align to TRBD2. The CDR3 runs to 16 residues. With V trimmed by 3 bases and J by 3 bases, 4 bases remained unmatched. In germline, CDR1 is NSQYPW, CDR2 LRSPGD (reference sequence). The CDR3 DNA, read in part, is TGCACCTGCAGTGCTGACTGGGGGGGCGAACAAGAC. This codes for CTCSADWGGEQD. The CDR3 in its entirety is CTCSADWGGEQDTQYF. Together with reference TRBV1 and TRBJ2-5, the CDR3 gives the full variable domain: VTLLEQNPRWRLVPRGQAVNLRCILKNSQYPWMSWYQQDLQKQLQWLFTLRSPGDKEVKSLPGADYLATRVTDTELRLQVANMSQGRTLYCTCSADWGGEQDTQYFGPGTRLLVL.

This clone was seen a few times. The listed genes are named as in mouse. The read comes to an end 4 residues before the CDR3 does, leaving the germline J gene to fill in the end. The chain recombines TRBV13-1 with TRBJ2-7, with 7 nucleotides matching TRBD2. The length of the CDR3 is 15 residues. Germline CDR1 reads NSHNY; CDR2 reads SYGAGN. The CDR3 region is CASSDALGGEYEQYF. Partial CDR3 DNA: TGTGCCAGCAGTGATGCTTTGGGGGGTGAATAT.

As for this clone: All gene names here are mouse names. The read terminates 4 residues ahead of where the CDR3 ends, so the germline J gene completes it. The V call is TRBV29, the J call TRBJ2-1, with a tentative D call TRBD1 (6 bases). The CDR3 covers 14 residues. Between the trimmed V and J ends, which lost 3 bases and 1 base, there was a span of 7 bases. In germline, CDR1 is MSHET, CDR2 SYDVDS. Incomplete CDR3 DNA: TGTGCTAGCAGTTTCGGGACAAACTATGCT. Amino acid sequence: CASSFGTNYA. In full, the CDR3 reads CASSFGTNYAEQFF.

This clone has just a few counts. Gene names refer to mouse genes. Sequencing ends 4 residues short of the CDR3 end; the germline J gene provides the rest. This sequence joins TRBV1 and TRBJ2-3, with a tentative D call TRBD1 (6 bases). Germline CDR1 is NSQYPW and CDR2 is LRSPGD (reference sequence). V lost 6 bases and J 0 bases, leaving 7 bases between the germline ends. The CDR3 is made up of 13 amino acids. Here the CDR3 reads CTCSRGSAETLYF. Incomplete CDR3 DNA: TGCACCTGCAGCAGGGGAAGTGCAGAA.

A note on this clone: The protein given in TCRdb and the translation of the DNA differ at residue 14, and the sequence presented here derives from the DNA. Gene labels here are mouse ones. The sequence runs out 3 residues before the end of the CDR3; the remainder is reconstructed from the germline J gene. The chain has TRBV13-3 and TRBJ1-6, with TRBD1 identical over 12 bases. TRBJ1-6 is given ORF status, its function remaining uncertain. V was pared by 4 bases and J by 2 bases, with 4 bases of the junction left unmatched. In germline, CDR1 is NNHDY, CDR2 SYVADS. The CDR3 length is 17 residues. This chain's CDR3 is CASSPGTGGPYNSPLYF. The CDR3 DNA, read in part, is TGTGCCAGCAGTCCCGGGACAGGGGGCCCCTATAATTCGCCC.

This clone was recorded at least ten times. Any gene name here is a mouse gene name. The read terminates 4 residues before the CDR3 end, so the remaining end is supplied by the germline J gene. The chain joins TRBV13-3 to TRBJ2-7; 14 nucleotides align to TRBD2. J was trimmed by 1 base and V by 3 bases; bases with no gene match: 9. Looked up from germline, CDR1 is NNHDY and CDR2 is SYVADS. This CDR3 is built from 18 residues. CDR3 DNA (partial): TGTGCCAGCAGTGGGGGACTGGGGGGGCGCGAACTATCCTAT. Amino acids: CASSGGLGGRELSY. The whole CDR3 protein reads CASSGGLGGRELSYEQYF.

Points on this clone: The listed genes are named as in mouse. The CDR3 end lies 4 residues beyond the end of the read and is filled in from the germline J gene. The V and J genes are TRBV17 and TRBJ1-4; TRBD1 might be the D (6 bases). Germline V lookup: CDR1 MNHDT, CDR2 YYDKIL. CDR3 length: 13 residues. V gave up 3 bases and J gave up 4 bases, with 6 bases separating them. Incomplete CDR3 DNA: TGTGCTAGCAGTAGGGGACACAACGAA. Translating it yields CASSRGHNE. The whole CDR3 protein is CASSRGHNERLFF.

This clone has a handful of counts. Genes and germline are mouse. The read halts 4 residues ahead of the CDR3 end, with the missing end drawn from the germline J gene. The chain has TRBV13-1 and TRBJ1-1; 7 bases match TRBD1. Germline lookup yields CDR1 NSHNY and CDR2 SYGAGN. V lost 2 bases, J lost 3 bases, and 7 bases stayed unmatched. There are 15 residues in the CDR3. The CDR3: CASSDITGEDTEVFF. Partial CDR3 DNA: TGTGCCAGCAGTGACATCACAGGGGAGGACACA.

This clone was seen a few times. Each gene name is a mouse one. The read ends 4 residues before the CDR3 terminus; that terminus is restored from the germline J gene. The chain links TRBV13-3 to TRBJ1-2; possibly TRBD1 for D (5 bases). Deletions cut 0 bases from V and 0 bases from J, with 9 bases between. Germline assignment: CDR1 NNHDY and CDR2 SYVADS. The length of the CDR3 is 15 residues. The CDR3 spells CASSDAGIANSDYTF. Incomplete CDR3 DNA: TGTGCCAGCAGTGATGCAGGGATTGCAAACTCC.

Notes on this clone: The germline and genes are mouse ones. The CDR3 end is not reached by the read, which stops 4 residues before it; the germline J gene fills it in. This chain links TRBV19 with TRBJ1-4; maybe TRBD1 (6 bases). The CDR3 totals 16 residues. Trimming removed 5 bases from V and 0 bases from J, with 14 bases in between. The germline V gene encodes CDR1 FNHDT and CDR2 SITEND (reference sequence). CDR3 in amino acids: CASSLPGQISNERLFF. The DNA read from the CDR3 is TGTGCCAGCAGCCTCCCGGGACAAATTTCCAACGAA.

Comments on this clone: Gene names and germline match the mouse. The read comes to an end 4 residues before the CDR3 does, leaving the germline J gene to fill in the end. The chain combines TRBV19 with TRBJ1-2, with D hard to call. The germline V gene encodes CDR1 FNHDT and CDR2 SITEND (reference sequence). This CDR3 spans 14 amino acids. CDR3 protein: CASSPLGRSFDYTF. The DNA read from the CDR3 is TGTGCCAGCAGCCCTCTTGGCAGGAGCTTC.

This clone was recorded a few times. Genes and germline come from the mouse. The observed sequence ends 4 residues before the CDR3 terminus, with the missing tail filled in from the germline J gene. The rearrangement links TRBV13-3 to TRBJ1-1; TRBD1 agrees at 8 bases. The CDR3 has 10 residues. The germline V gene has CDR1 NNHDY and CDR2 SYVADS. Here the CDR3 reads CATQGAEVFF. Partial CDR3 DNA: TGTGCCACACAGGGGGCA.

The sample holds many counts of this clone. Germline and genes here are mouse. CDR3 amino acids: CASSPGQGLERLFF. The sequenced part of the CDR3 DNA is TGTGCCAGCAGCCCGGGACAGGGACTCGAA. This chain uses TRBV13-3 with TRBJ1-4; 9 bases align to TRBD1. The missing CDR3 end, 4 residues past where the read stops, is filled in from the germline J gene. The germline CDR1 and CDR2 sequences are NNHDY and SYVADS. This CDR3 has 14 residues.

Concerning this clone itself: At residue 11, the translated DNA and the protein in TCRdb do not agree; the protein given here is derived from the DNA. The gene symbols are mouse symbols. The read halts 3 residues ahead of the CDR3 end, with the missing end drawn from the germline J gene. V is TRBV13-3 and J is TRBJ1-3; the D gene is possibly TRBD1 (5 bases). Trimming took off 6 bases at V and 3 bases at J, with 13 bases between the two ends. The CDR3 has 14 amino acids. Germline V gene data show CDR1 as NNHDY and CDR2 as SYVADS. The covered CDR3 bases are TGTGCCAGCACGGAGGGGAGGGGTGGAAATACG. Translating it yields CASTEGRGGNT. The full CDR3 protein reads CASTEGRGGNTLYF.